A single sample gave rise to the 23 T cell receptor beta chains below, sequenced in a study of cytomegalovirus exposure and HLA in healthy donors. PCR primers comprised 60 Vbeta and 13 Jbeta primers. Using immunoSEQ multiplex PCR, the repertoire was profiled, and TCRdb retains in-frame clones only, with some absent. The table has 85,000 to 120,000 clones, around 68% seen once. Sequenced sample: PBMCs. The receptors come from a human donor in good health.

This clone showed up just a few times. The CDR3 region is CASSEPGMNTEAFF. CDR3 nucleotide sequence: TGTGCCAGCAGTGAACCGGGGATGAACACTGAAGCTTTCTTT. The chain carries TRBV25-1 and TRBJ1-1; D is uncertain. The CDR3 covers 14 residues. Trimming left V 2 bases short and J 0 bases short, with 7 bases between. In germline, CDR1 is MGHDK, CDR2 SYGVNS.

The V and J genes are TRBV4-1 and TRBJ2-7, with a possible D match to TRBD2 (5 bases). The V gene's germline CDR1 is MGHRA and CDR2 YSYEKL. Trimming shortened V by 0 bases and J by 0 bases, and 12 bases separated the two germline ends. The CDR3 contains 16 residues. The CDR3 DNA reads as TGCGCCAGCAGCCAAGACCCCGGGATACCCTCCTACGAGCAGTACTTC. Protein sequence: CASSQDPGIPSYEQYF.

The chain has TRBV4-2 and TRBJ2-1; 12 nucleotides line up with TRBD2. V shed 4 bases, J shed 9 bases, and the junction held 10 bases outside the gene matches. CDR3 size: 16 residues. Germline loops: CDR1 LGHNA, CDR2 YNFKEQ. The CDR3 here is CASSPQTSGRRGEQFF. The CDR3 DNA is TGTGCCAGCAGCCCCCAGACTAGCGGGAGAAGAGGTGAGCAGTTCTTC.

This clone was detected a few times. The chain recombines TRBV2 with TRBJ2-3, with D tentatively TRBD1 (5 bases). The germline V gene has CDR1 SNHLY and CDR2 FYNNEI. The CDR3 is made up of 15 amino acids. V was cut by 0 bases and J by 4 bases, with 11 bases left in between. The CDR3: CASSEALTGADTQYF. In nucleotides, the CDR3 is TGTGCCAGCAGTGAAGCGCTCACAGGCGCAGATACGCAGTATTTT.

The J gene is TRBJ2-7, the V gene TRBV27; 10 bases map to TRBD2. V trimming: 1 base; J trimming: 2 bases; junction bases outside the gene matches: 2. The CDR3 covers 15 residues. Germline CDR1 reads MNHEY; CDR2 reads SMNVEV (reference sequence). DNA of the CDR3: TGTGCCAGCAGTTTATTAGCGGGAGGAGCCTACGAGCAGTACTTC. It is translated as CASSLLAGGAYEQYF.

This sequence joins TRBV30 and TRBJ1-2; possibly TRBD1 for D (6 bases). Between the trimmed V and J ends, which lost 0 bases and 8 bases, there was a span of 19 bases. CDR1 is GTSNPN and CDR2 is SVGIG in the germline V gene (reference sequence). This CDR3 spans 15 amino acids. This chain's CDR3 is CAWSVVGRGRGGYTF. The DNA for the CDR3 is TGTGCCTGGAGTGTTGTCGGCAGGGGCAGAGGGGGCTACACCTTC.

V and J are TRBV19 and TRBJ2-2, with TRBD2 matching 7 bases. The CDR3 runs 17 residues. With V trimmed by 0 bases and J by 4 bases, 8 bases remained unmatched. Germline values: CDR1 LNHDA, CDR2 SQIVND (reference sequence). CDR3 sequence (DNA): TGTGCCAGTAGTATAGATCTATGGGAGGGGAGCACCGGGGAGCTGTTTTTT. Encoded protein: CASSIDLWEGSTGELFF.

V usage is TRBV11-2 and J usage is TRBJ2-1, with 8 bases lining up with TRBD2. The trim removed 4 bases at V and 8 bases at J, leaving 16 bases unmatched. The length of the CDR3 is 17 residues. The V gene's germline CDR1 is SGHAT and CDR2 FQNNGV. CDR3 loop: CASSYEWSGGDLYEQFF. CDR3 in DNA: TGTGCCAGCAGCTACGAATGGAGCGGGGGCGACCTCTATGAGCAGTTCTTC.

This clone was found once. This sequence joins TRBV7-6 and TRBJ2-2; D might be TRBD1 (5 bases). The V end was cut by 2 bases, the J end by 8 bases, with 9 bases between. The CDR3 length is 13 residues. From germline, CDR1 is SGHVS and CDR2 FNYEAQ. This chain's CDR3 is CASSLNQGGELFF. DNA for the CDR3: TGTGCCAGCAGCTTAAATCAGGGTGGGGAGCTGTTTTTT. The complete variable domain, with remaining parts taken from reference TRBV7-6 and TRBJ2-2, reads GAGVSQSPRYKVTKRGQDVALRCDPISGHVSLYWYRQALGQGPEFLTYFNYEAQQDKSGLPNDRFSAERPEGSISTLTIQRTEQRDSAMYRCASSLNQGGELFFGEGSRLTVL.

This rearrangement joins TRBV30 to TRBJ1-4, with a weak D call TRBD1 (5 bases). This CDR3 contains 12 residues. Germline V lookup: CDR1 GTSNPN, CDR2 SVGIG (reference sequence). The V end lost 0 bases, the J end lost 8 bases, and 7 bases lay between the germline ends. The CDR3 sequence: CAWSVRTEKLFF. DNA of the CDR3: TGTGCCTGGAGTGTGAGGACAGAAAAACTGTTTTTT.

V usage is TRBV11-2 and J usage is TRBJ2-5; 9 bases are shared with TRBD1. In germline, CDR1 is SGHAT, CDR2 FQNNGV. The trim removed 2 bases at V and 2 bases at J, leaving 9 bases unmatched. There are 17 residues in the CDR3. In DNA, the CDR3 is TGTGCCAGCAGCTTACTCCCAGGACAGGGGACTCAAGAGACCCAGTACTTC. It codes for CASSLLPGQGTQETQYF.

The chain joins TRBV4-1 to TRBJ1-5, with D tentatively TRBD1 (5 bases). V lost 1 base to trimming and J lost 4 bases, with 14 bases between them. CDR3 length: 16 amino acids. CDR1 is MGHRA, CDR2 YSYEKL, per germline. In DNA form, the CDR3 reads TGCGCCAGCAGCCAAGGGGGCCTCGGTGGAAATCAGCCCCAGCATTTT. It encodes CASSQGGLGGNQPQHF.

The J gene is TRBJ2-1, the V gene TRBV11-3, with 10 bases identical to TRBD1. The CDR3 covers 14 residues. After removal of 5 bases from V and 4 bases from J, the junction contained 2 bases not matched to a gene. Per germline, CDR1 SGHNT and CDR2 YENEEA. The DNA of the CDR3 is TGTGCCAGCAGCCCGGGACAGGGGTACAATGAGCAGTTCTTC. Translation gives CASSPGQGYNEQFF.

The chain recombines TRBV19 with TRBJ2-1; 8 bases map to TRBD1. V gave up 4 bases and J gave up 7 bases; unmatched junction bases: 12. Germline loops: CDR1 LNHDA, CDR2 SQIVND (reference sequence). CDR3 length: 16 residues. Here the CDR3 reads CASSTQGAPRWNEQFF. The CDR3 region has the DNA TGTGCCAGTAGTACGCAGGGGGCGCCGCGTTGGAATGAGCAGTTCTTC.

The chain combines TRBV19 with TRBJ2-4; D ambiguous. CDR3 length equals 14 residues. With 2 bases removed from V and 3 bases from J, the gap between germline ends came to 8 bases. CDR1 LNHDA and CDR2 SQIVND come from the germline V gene (reference sequence). CDR3 sequence reads: CASSITVSKNIQYF. DNA for the CDR3: TGTGCCAGTAGTATAACCGTCAGCAAAAACATTCAGTACTTC.

This clone was recorded a few times. The chain is built from TRBV28 and TRBJ2-7; D perhaps matches TRBD2 (6 bases). This CDR3 is built from 14 residues. Trimming pared 5 bases from V and 5 bases from J, leaving 16 bases between. CDR1 is MDHEN, CDR2 SYDVKM, per germline. The CDR3 region is CASSRQTSYNEQYF. The DNA for the CDR3 is TGTGCCAGCAGTCGCCAGACTAGTTACAACGAGCAGTACTTC.

V is TRBV7-9 and J is TRBJ2-1, with TRBD2 matching 12 bases. V trimming: 4 bases; J trimming: 4 bases; junction bases outside the gene matches: 14. CDR1 SEHNR and CDR2 FQNEAQ come from the germline V gene (reference sequence). This CDR3 comprises 19 residues. CDR3 DNA: TGTGCCAGCAGCTCCGGACTAGCGGGATCGACTAGGGGTTACAATGAGCAGTTCTTC. Its protein product is CASSSGLAGSTRGYNEQFF.

This clone has only one observation. The J gene is TRBJ2-2, the V gene TRBV13, with 8 bases fitting TRBD2. Per germline, CDR1 PRHDT and CDR2 FYEKMQ (reference sequence). There are 15 residues in the CDR3. V shed 6 bases and J 5 bases; nucleotides not matched to a gene: 8. The CDR3 protein is CASSPPSGWTGELFF. The DNA for the CDR3 is TGTGCCAGCAGTCCTCCTAGCGGGTGGACCGGGGAGCTGTTTTTT.

CDR3 loop: CASSYNRGSNQPQHF. CDR3 nucleotides: TGTGCCAGCAGTTATAACCGGGGGAGCAATCAGCCCCAGCATTTT. The gene calls are TRBV6-6 and TRBJ1-5; a possible D gene is TRBD1 (5 bases). Trimming cost V 3 bases and J 1 base, with 10 bases left between them. Germline CDR1 reads MNHNY; CDR2 reads SVGAGI (reference sequence). The CDR3 runs to 15 residues.

The J gene is TRBJ2-2, the V gene TRBV7-2; tentative D call: TRBD1 (5 bases). The CDR3 totals 16 residues. Deletions cut 0 bases from V and 4 bases from J, with 12 bases between. Germline V gene lookup returns CDR1 SGHTA and CDR2 FQGNSA. CDR3: CASSLARVHSTGELFF. The CDR3 coding sequence is TGTGCCAGCAGCTTAGCCAGGGTACATAGCACCGGGGAGCTGTTTTTT.

V usage is TRBV29-1 and J usage is TRBJ1-2, with D possibly matching TRBD1 (5 bases). The CDR3 contains 12 residues. Per the germline V gene, CDR1 is SQVTM and CDR2 is ANQGSEA. Trimming took 5 bases from V and 7 from J, leaving 14 bases between them. The CDR3 coding sequence is TGCAGCGTTATATGGGGACTTGTTGGCTACACCTTC. Its protein is CSVIWGLVGYTF. The complete variable domain, with remaining parts taken from reference TRBV29-1 and TRBJ1-2, reads SAVISQKPSRDICQRGTSLTIQCQVDSQVTMMFWYRQQPGQSLTLIATANQGSEATYESGFVIDKFPISRPNLTFSTLTVSNMSPEDSSIYLCSVIWGLVGYTFGSGTRLTVV.

This clone was observed a handful of times. The chain links TRBV4-2 to TRBJ2-5; tentative D call: TRBD2 (6 bases). The DNA end is a closer match to TRBJ2-7, so the J assignment may be wrong. This CDR3 has 16 amino acids. Germline V gene lookup returns CDR1 LGHNA and CDR2 YNFKEQ. The CDR3 reads CASSQEHGTPAYEQYF. Here the CDR3 DNA reads TGTGCCAGCAGCCAAGAACACGGGACTCCCGCTTACGAGCAGTACTTC.

This chain links TRBV23-1 with TRBJ1-3; 7 nucleotides match TRBD1. TRBV23-1 is filed as an ORF, its function uncertain. V shed 3 bases and J 3 bases; nucleotides not matched to a gene: 11. CDR3 length equals 17 residues. The CDR3 region has the DNA TGCGCCAGCAGTCACAACCTACAGGGGAGACGTGGAAACACCATATATTTT. Translation: CASSHNLQGRRGNTIYF.